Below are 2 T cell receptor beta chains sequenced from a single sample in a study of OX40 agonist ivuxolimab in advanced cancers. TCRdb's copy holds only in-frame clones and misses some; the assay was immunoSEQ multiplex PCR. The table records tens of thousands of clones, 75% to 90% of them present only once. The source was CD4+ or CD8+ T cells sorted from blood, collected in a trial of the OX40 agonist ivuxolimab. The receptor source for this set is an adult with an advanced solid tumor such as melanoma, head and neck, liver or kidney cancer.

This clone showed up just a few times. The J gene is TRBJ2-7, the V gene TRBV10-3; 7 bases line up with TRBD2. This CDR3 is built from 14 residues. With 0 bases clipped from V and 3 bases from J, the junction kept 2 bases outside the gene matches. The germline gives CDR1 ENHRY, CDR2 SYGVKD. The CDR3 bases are TGTGCCATCAGTGAGTCGTCTAGCGGCTACGAGCAGTACTTC. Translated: CAISESSSGYEQYF.

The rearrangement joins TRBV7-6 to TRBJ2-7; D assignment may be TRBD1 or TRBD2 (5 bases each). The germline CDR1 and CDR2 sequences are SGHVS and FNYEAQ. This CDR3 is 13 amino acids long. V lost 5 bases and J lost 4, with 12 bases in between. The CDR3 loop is CASSLGTEYEQYF. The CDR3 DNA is TGTGCCAGCAGCCTCGGGACGGAGTACGAGCAGTACTTC.